This TCR beta chain comes out of a study of control samples from healthy donors and cancer patients. The assay was immunoSEQ multiplex PCR, and TCRdb's table has in-frame clones only and misses some. Here the sample spans some 87,000 clones, roughly 91% being singletons. V lost 0 bases and J 5 bases, leaving 9 bases between the germline ends. This CDR3 has 14 residues. Germline loops: CDR1 SGDLS, CDR2 YYNGEE. This clone occurred once. Sequenced sample: blood. The TCR was taken from a man aged 30 to 39 in good health. The chain recombines TRBV9 with TRBJ2-1; D is undetermined. CDR3: CASSVDPGNNEQFF. DNA of the CDR3: TGTGCCAGCAGCGTAGATCCAGGTAACAATGAGCAGTTCTTC.